What follows are 17 T cell receptor beta chains derived from one specimen sequenced in a study of T cell responses to AZD1222 COVID-19 vaccine. Profiling relied on immunoSEQ multiplex PCR, and the TCRdb table lists in-frame clones only, not all of them. The sample contains about 97,000 clones, roughly 84% of which appear only once. The sample here was peripheral blood, taken on day 0 of AZD1222 vaccination. Receptor source: an adult in good health.

V and J are TRBV28 and TRBJ2-1; TRBD1 aligns across 11 bases. Germline-derived CDR1 and CDR2 are MDHEN and SYDVKM. Trimming took 2 bases from V and 10 from J; bases not matched to a gene: 7. The CDR3 spans 15 residues. The CDR3 DNA sequence: TGTGCCAGCAGTTTAGCCGGGACAGGGGGTAGGGAGCAGTTCTTC. Translating it yields CASSLAGTGGREQFF.

The chain employs TRBV9 and TRBJ1-1, with D tentatively TRBD1 (6 bases). Trimming removed 3 bases at V and 1 base at J, with 19 bases between. Germline CDR1 and CDR2: SGDLS and YYNGEE. CDR3 length equals 17 residues. The CDR3 region is CASSGRGGGPRNTEAFF. CDR3 DNA: TGTGCCAGCAGCGGGAGAGGAGGGGGACCTAGGAACACTGAAGCTTTCTTT.

The chain employs TRBV3-1 (or the pseudogene TRBV3-2) and TRBJ1-6, with TRBD1 as a possible D gene (6 bases). With 1 base removed from V and 4 bases from J, the gap between germline ends came to 8 bases. The CDR3 is made up of 15 amino acids. From germline, CDR1 is LGHDT and CDR2 YNNKEL (reference sequence). As DNA, the CDR3 is TGTGCCAGCAGCCAAGGGGACACGTATAATTCACCCCTCCACTTT. Translated: CASSQGDTYNSPLHF.

The chain combines TRBV4-2 with TRBJ1-2, with unresolved D. Trimming removed 1 base at V and 4 bases at J, with 16 bases between. Germline CDR1 LGHNA, CDR2 YNFKEQ. The CDR3 has 16 amino acids. CDR3 in amino acids: CASSQAMQVRVYGYTF. The DNA for the CDR3 is TGTGCCAGCAGCCAAGCTATGCAAGTAAGGGTCTATGGCTACACCTTC.

V usage is TRBV7-8 and J usage is TRBJ2-3; maybe TRBD2 (6 bases). The CDR3 runs 12 residues. The ends were cut back, 4 bases at V and 11 bases at J, with 13 bases in the middle. Germline CDR1 and CDR2: SGHVS and FQNEAQ. For the CDR3, the DNA is TGTGCCAGCAGCTCCTGGGCGGGGTTGCAGTATTTT. It encodes CASSSWAGLQYF.

This clone was counted only a few times. This chain links TRBV3-1 (or the pseudogene TRBV3-2) with TRBJ2-1; 7 bases align to TRBD2. Trimming cost V 2 bases and J 0 bases; bases outside gene matches: 4. CDR3 size: 16 residues. Germline CDR1 reads LGHDT; CDR2 reads YNNKEL (reference sequence). In DNA, the CDR3 is TGTGCCAGCAGCCAACGACTAGCTAACTCCTACAATGAGCAGTTCTTC. This encodes CASSQRLANSYNEQFF.

A remark on this clone: At the DNA level, this CDR3 is encoded by other sequences in the same sample as well. This chain uses TRBV12-3 or TRBV12-4 with TRBJ2-5; D possibly corresponds to TRBD2 (6 bases). CDR3 length equals 13 residues. Trimming left V 3 bases short and J 4 bases short, with 9 bases between. DNA of the CDR3: TGTGCCAGCAGTTTGCCGGAGGGAGAGACCCAGTACTTC. Translating gives CASSLPEGETQYF.

The chain is built from TRBV20-1 and TRBJ1-1; unclear D gene. The CDR3 sequence is 12 residues long. Germline assignment: CDR1 DFQATT and CDR2 SNEGSKA (reference sequence). Trimming took 3 bases from V and 4 from J, leaving 9 bases between them. In DNA, the CDR3 is TGCAGTGCTAGTAGGCGAGGCACTGAAGCTTTCTTT. It yields the protein CSASRRGTEAFF.

The sample holds one count of this clone. The chain couples TRBV6-5 to TRBJ1-4; 9 nucleotides align to TRBD1. The CDR3 runs 15 residues. Looked up from germline, CDR1 is MNHEY and CDR2 is SVGAGI. The J segment lost 6 bases and the V segment lost 5 bases, leaving 7 bases of the junction unmatched. Here the CDR3 reads CASSRGTGLYEKLFF. CDR3 sequence (DNA): TGTGCCAGCAGTAGAGGGACAGGGTTATATGAAAAACTGTTTTTT.

This chain uses TRBV7-8 with TRBJ2-3; D may correspond to TRBD1 or TRBD2 (5 bases each). The CDR3 consists of 17 residues. The germline CDR1 and CDR2 sequences are SGHVS and FQNEAQ. Trimming removed 2 bases at V and 8 bases at J, with 23 bases between. CDR3 sequence reads: CASSLNRGDRTSGTQYF. The CDR3 coding sequence is TGTGCCAGCAGCTTAAATCGAGGGGATCGTACGTCTGGTACGCAGTATTTT.

This chain links TRBV2 with TRBJ1-4, with TRBD1 identical over 7 bases. With V trimmed by 4 bases and J by 3 bases, 5 bases remained unmatched. This CDR3 contains 15 residues. CDR1 and CDR2 from the germline V gene are SNHLY and FYNNEI. The CDR3 DNA reads as TGTGCCAGCAGTGCTACAGGGACAGCTAATGAAAAACTGTTTTTT. Translated: CASSATGTANEKLFF.

The chain uses TRBV11-2 and TRBJ1-6, with a weak D call TRBD1 (5 bases). V shed 0 bases and J shed 10 bases, with 16 bases lying between them. Germline CDR1 SGHAT, CDR2 FQNNGV. The CDR3 contains 16 residues. The CDR3 here is CASSLDRRRRGSPLHF. CDR3 DNA: TGTGCCAGCAGCTTAGATAGGCGACGGAGGGGATCACCCCTCCACTTT.

The CDR3 loop reads CASRDLKGSYGYTF. The CDR3 DNA sequence: TGTGCCAGTCGGGACCTTAAGGGAAGTTATGGCTACACCTTC. The chain employs TRBV5-6 and TRBJ1-2; the D gene is possibly TRBD1 (5 bases). Germline values: CDR1 SGHDT, CDR2 YYEEEE. The V and J ends lost 8 bases and 5 bases respectively, with 19 bases between them. The CDR3 totals 14 residues.

Only a few counts were recorded for this clone. V is TRBV27 and J is TRBJ1-4; possible D gene TRBD1, 5 bases. V shed 9 bases and J shed 2 bases, with 19 bases lying between them. Germline V gene sequence: CDR1 MNHEY, CDR2 SMNVEV (reference sequence). The length of the CDR3 is 16 residues. The CDR3 loop is CARGTPWGPTNEKLFF. The CDR3 nucleotides read TGTGCCAGGGGTACGCCATGGGGACCGACTAATGAAAAACTGTTTTTT.

The CDR3 is CASSEATGGYGYTF. DNA of the CDR3: TGTGCCAGCAGTGAAGCAACAGGGGGCTATGGCTACACCTTC. V and J are TRBV6-1 and TRBJ1-2; 8 bases agree with TRBD1. The junction had 1 base not matched to a gene; V was cut back by 0 bases and J by 4 bases. Germline V gene data show CDR1 as MNHNS and CDR2 as SASEGT. The CDR3 sequence is 14 residues long.

A few counts support this clone. The J gene is TRBJ2-1, the V gene TRBV4-3; D is possibly TRBD1 (5 bases). CDR1 and CDR2 from the germline V gene are LGHNA and YSLEER. With 0 bases removed from V and 5 bases from J, the gap between germline ends came to 20 bases. CDR3 length equals 18 residues. The CDR3 sequence is CASSQDYPPGLIDNEQFF. The CDR3 DNA reads as TGCGCCAGCAGCCAAGATTATCCTCCAGGGCTGATTGACAATGAGCAGTTCTTC.

The V gene is TRBV13, the J gene TRBJ2-1, with 10 bases lining up with TRBD2. Germline lookup yields CDR1 PRHDT and CDR2 FYEKMQ (reference sequence). The CDR3 has 14 amino acids. Trimming cost V 5 bases and J 6 bases; bases outside gene matches: 4. Here the CDR3 DNA reads TGTGCCAGCAGCGCCCGGACTAGCGGCAATGAGCAGTTCTTC. Translating it yields CASSARTSGNEQFF. Filled out from reference TRBV13 and TRBJ2-1, the complete variable domain reads AAGVIQSPRHLIKEKRETATLKCYPIPRHDTVYWYQQGPGQDPQFLISFYEKMQSDKGSIPDRFSAQQFSDYHSELNMSSLELGDSALYFCASSARTSGNEQFFGPGTRLTVL.